The entry below describes one T cell receptor beta chain. The sample is drawn from a study of blood T cell repertoires in COVID-19. Looking at the study overall: COVID-19 samples collected from the United States, Italy and Spain covered acute and convalescent phases. T cells, B-cell-depleted T cells, or PBMCs supplied cDNA or gDNA.

V gave up 5 bases and J gave up 1 base, with 8 bases separating them. Germline lookup yields CDR1 MNHEY and CDR2 SVGAGI. The CDR3 loop spans 14 amino acids. Some clones are missing from TCRdb's copy, which holds only in-frame ones; the method was immunoSEQ multiplex PCR. The sample includes hundreds of thousands of clones, more than 70% seen only once; the top ten take approximately 1.8%. Participants spanned ages about 18 to 90 years and resided in 20 to 25 US areas. This TCR came from a middle-aged man in a cohort exposed to, infected with or recovered from COVID-19 (not recorded which). The material sequenced was PBMCs or T cells enriched from blood (not recorded which). V is TRBV6-5 and J is TRBJ2-2; a weak D match, TRBD2 (5 bases). The CDR3 DNA sequence: TGTGCCAGCAGTCGACTAAGGAACACCGGGGAGCTGTTTTTT. Residues: CASSRLRNTGELFF.